This TCR beta chain was recovered during a study of control samples from healthy donors and cancer patients (dated by TCRdb to the early 2020s). Library prep was done by the immunoSEQ multiplex PCR assay. Not all clones reach the TCRdb copy of this immuneACCESS table, which keeps in-frame sequences only. Checked studies attribute under half of the gap to unresolved V genes and leave the rest unexplained. The sample has roughly 24,000 clones on record, around 86% of them singletons. Under 30% of the sample is held by the ten biggest clonotypes. This clone was recorded only once. The clone's antigen remains unknown. Per-nucleotide qualities are absent, and no much larger clonotype sits a single base away. Counted from cysteine to phenylalanine, this CDR3 has 14 amino acids. The kept DNA is CDR3 alone, 42 bases in frame from the first base. At the junction V is shortened by 0 bases and J by 7 bases, with 12 bases in between. CDR1 and CDR2 are drawn from the germline V gene (reference sequence): LNHNV, YYDKDF.

Sequenced: PBMCs. The TCR originated in a man aged 55-75 years with colorectal cancer. The chain couples TRBV15 to TRBJ1-2; TRBD1 might be the D gene, on 5 matching bases. The CDR3 region: CATSRDGKGAGYTF. The DNA reads as follows: TGTGCCACCAGCAGAGATGGAAAAGGGGCTGGCTACACCTTC.